Below, 7 T cell receptor beta chains from the same sample are listed, as sequenced in a study of T cells after yellow fever vaccination. TCRdb used MiXCR to reprocess the 5' RACE reads, holding one entry per CDR3 protein. The sample holds a few hundred thousand distinct CDR3 sequences; around 6.7% are singletons and the top ten take approximately 0.99%. Sequenced here: CD4+ T cells sorted from PBMCs, sampled on the day of the yellow fever booster vaccination. The receptors shown here come from a man aged 25-45 years who received the YFV17D yellow fever vaccine.

This clonotype showed up many times. The chain uses TRBV20-1 and TRBJ2-3; D gene ambiguous. Trimming removed 0 bases at V and 5 bases at J, with 9 bases between. This CDR3 is built from 13 residues. In germline, CDR1 is DFQATT, CDR2 SNEGSKA (reference sequence). CDR3 nucleotides: TGCAGTGCTAGAGATCTTTGGGTAGATACGCAGTATTTT. This sequence encodes CSARDLWVDTQYF.

This clonotype was seen a few times. V and J are TRBV6-2 or TRBV6-3 and TRBJ2-1; 10 positions match TRBD2. This CDR3 is built from 13 residues. The germline gives CDR1 MNHEY, CDR2 SVGEGT. Trimming removed 8 bases from V and 8 bases from J; junction bases left unmatched: 6. This CDR3 is CASGLAGAYEQFF. The CDR3 region has the DNA TGTGCCAGCGGCCTAGCGGGAGCTTATGAGCAGTTCTTC.

This clonotype was counted many times. This chain joins TRBV20-1 and TRBJ2-1, with 7 nucleotides matching TRBD2. There are 14 residues in the CDR3. Germline V gene lookup returns CDR1 DFQATT and CDR2 SNEGSKA (reference sequence). After removal of 2 bases from V and 2 bases from J, the junction contained 3 bases not matched to a gene. CDR3 nucleotide sequence: TGCAGTGCTAGAACGGGAGGAACCTACAATGAGCAGTTCTTC. As protein: CSARTGGTYNEQFF.

The V gene is TRBV27, the J gene TRBJ2-1; 8 nucleotides agree with TRBD1. Looked up from germline, CDR1 is MNHEY and CDR2 is SMNVEV (reference sequence). Trimming removed 3 bases from V and 7 bases from J; junction bases left unmatched: 5. CDR3 length: 14 amino acids. Here the CDR3 reads CASSFKGQVNEQFF. As DNA, the CDR3 is TGTGCCAGCAGTTTTAAGGGACAGGTGAATGAGCAGTTCTTC.

This clonotype was observed a few times. This sequence joins TRBV5-1 and TRBJ2-7, with 11 bases fitting TRBD2. V trimming: 4 bases; J trimming: 0 bases; junction bases outside the gene matches: 15. This CDR3 region has 19 residues. Per the germline V gene, CDR1 is SGHRS and CDR2 is YFSETQ. The CDR3 DNA reads TGCGCCAGCAGCACGGGGACTAGCGGAACCTTCCTAAACTCCTACGAGCAGTACTTC. This gives the protein CASSTGTSGTFLNSYEQYF.

This clonotype has just a few counts. The chain has TRBV7-2 and TRBJ1-2; 8 nucleotides match TRBD1. CDR1 and CDR2 from the germline V gene are SGHTA and FQGNSA. This CDR3 has 14 residues. The V segment lost 5 bases and the J segment 4 bases; nucleotides outside the gene matches: 6. CDR3 nucleotide sequence: TGTGCCAGCAGCCGTGGACAGGGCATCTATGGCTACACCTTC. Protein: CASSRGQGIYGYTF.

The chain is built from TRBV28 and TRBJ2-5; D might be TRBD1 (6 bases). CDR1 and CDR2 from the germline V gene are MDHEN and SYDVKM. With 2 bases removed from V and 1 base from J, the gap between germline ends came to 14 bases. CDR3 length: 16 residues. The CDR3 coding sequence is TGTGCCAGCAGTTTAATTTGGACAGAATCCCAAGAGACCCAGTACTTC. Its protein is CASSLIWTESQETQYF. The variable domain in full, with the rest retrieved from reference TRBV28 and TRBJ2-5, is DVKVTQSSRYLVKRTGEKVFLECVQDMDHENMFWYRQDPGLGLRLIYFSYDVKMKEKGDIPEGYSVSREKKERFSLILESASTNQTSMYLCASSLIWTESQETQYFGPGTRLLVL.